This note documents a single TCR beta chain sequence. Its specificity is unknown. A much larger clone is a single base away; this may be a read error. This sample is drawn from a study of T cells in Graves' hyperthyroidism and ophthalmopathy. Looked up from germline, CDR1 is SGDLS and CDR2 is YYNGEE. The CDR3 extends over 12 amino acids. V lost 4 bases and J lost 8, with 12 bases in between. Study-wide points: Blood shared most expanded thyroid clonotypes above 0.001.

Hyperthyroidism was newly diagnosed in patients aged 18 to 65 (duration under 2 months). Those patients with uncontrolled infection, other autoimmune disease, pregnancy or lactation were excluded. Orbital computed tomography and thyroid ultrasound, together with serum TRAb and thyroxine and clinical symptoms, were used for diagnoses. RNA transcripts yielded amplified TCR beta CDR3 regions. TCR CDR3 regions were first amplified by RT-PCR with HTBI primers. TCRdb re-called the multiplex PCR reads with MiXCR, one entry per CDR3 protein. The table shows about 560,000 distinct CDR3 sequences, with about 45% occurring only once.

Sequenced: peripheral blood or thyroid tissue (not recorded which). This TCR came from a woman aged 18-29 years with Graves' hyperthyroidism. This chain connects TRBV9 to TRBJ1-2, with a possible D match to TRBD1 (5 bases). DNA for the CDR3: TGTGCCAGCAGCTTGCGGGACGCGGGCTACACCTTC. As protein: CASSLRDAGYTF.